Presented here are 10 T cell receptor beta chains from one specimen sequenced in a study of T cells in localized non-small cell lung cancer. Libraries were prepared by immunoSEQ multiplex PCR; TCRdb keeps only in-frame clonotypes and omits some of them. The sample holds some 2,400 clones, 24% seen once. Sequenced here: lung tumor tissue, sampled before any cancer treatment. The receptors here all came from a woman aged 40-69 years with stage I lung adenocarcinoma.

The chain links TRBV19 to TRBJ1-2; D is perhaps TRBD1 (5 bases). CDR1 LNHDA and CDR2 SQIVND come from the germline V gene (reference sequence). The CDR3 runs 15 residues. Trimming removed 1 base at V and 5 bases at J, with 14 bases between. The CDR3 loop reads CASSIGGTDPYGYTF. In nucleotides, the CDR3 is TGTGCCAGTAGTATAGGCGGGACCGATCCATATGGCTACACCTTC.

This clone is judged medium-sized. The chain is built from TRBV11-3 and TRBJ2-3, with unresolved D. The CDR3 consists of 15 residues. Germline CDR1 reads SGHNT; CDR2 reads YENEEA. V lost 3 bases and J 0 bases, leaving 10 bases between the germline ends. CDR3 sequence: CASSLLAASTDTQYF. The CDR3 bases are TGTGCCAGCAGCTTGTTGGCCGCAAGCACAGATACGCAGTATTTT.

This clone was seen a handful of times. The V gene is TRBV5-1, the J gene TRBJ1-6, with 8 bases aligning to TRBD1. Trimming took 8 bases from V and 7 from J; bases not matched to a gene: 8. The CDR3 consists of 14 residues. Germline CDR1 SGHRS, CDR2 YFSETQ. DNA for the CDR3: TGCGCCAGTTCCCAGGGGGCAGAGAATTCACCCCTCCACTTT. This sequence encodes CASSQGAENSPLHF.

V usage is TRBV5-1 and J usage is TRBJ2-7; TRBD1 matches at 8 bases. Germline CDR1 is SGHRS and CDR2 is YFSETQ. This CDR3 spans 15 amino acids. V shed 6 bases, J shed 6 bases, and the junction held 14 bases outside the gene matches. CDR3 amino acids: CASTDPGGENGEQYF. CDR3 sequence (DNA): TGCGCCAGCACCGACCCAGGGGGCGAGAATGGCGAGCAGTACTTC.

DNA for the CDR3: TGCGCCAGCAGCTATCGTGGCCTAGCGGGAGGCGGTCCGGAGACCCAGTACTTC. Its translation is CASSYRGLAGGGPETQYF. This rearrangement joins TRBV5-1 to TRBJ2-5; TRBD2 agrees at 11 bases. The V segment lost 3 bases and the J segment 5 bases; nucleotides outside the gene matches: 15. The CDR3 sequence is 18 residues long. CDR1 and CDR2 (germline): SGHRS, YFSETQ.

The chain employs TRBV11-3 and TRBJ2-7; 9 bases line up with TRBD2. The trim removed 3 bases at V and 2 bases at J, leaving 5 bases unmatched. From germline, CDR1 is SGHNT and CDR2 YENEEA. The CDR3 totals 15 residues. The CDR3 is CASSLAGTSPYEQYF. The CDR3 region has the DNA TGTGCCAGCAGCTTGGCCGGGACTAGCCCCTACGAGCAGTACTTC.

This sequence joins TRBV19 and TRBJ2-5; TRBD2 matches 12 bases. Germline CDR1 is LNHDA and CDR2 is SQIVND (reference sequence). The CDR3 spans 16 residues. V was clipped by 4 bases and J by 5 bases; unmatched bases: 8. The CDR3 bases are TGTGCCAGTAGTAAACTAGCGGGAGGTTTTCTGGAGACCCAGTACTTC. Protein: CASSKLAGGFLETQYF.

V is TRBV14 and J is TRBJ2-1; TRBD2 aligns across 8 bases. Looked up from germline, CDR1 is SGHDN and CDR2 is FVKESK. This CDR3 spans 18 amino acids. The V gene end was trimmed by 4 bases and the J gene end by 3 bases; junction bases not matched to a gene: 14. The CDR3 DNA sequence: TGTGCCAGCAGCCGGGGAGGGGACGCGGGGGGTATCTACAATGAGCAGTTCTTC. Protein: CASSRGGDAGGIYNEQFF.

V and J are TRBV29-1 and TRBJ1-2; possibly TRBD1 for D (6 bases). V was shortened by 7 bases and J by 5 bases, with 14 bases between the two germline ends. The CDR3 extends over 12 amino acids. Looked up from germline, CDR1 is SQVTM and CDR2 is ANQGSEA. The CDR3 nucleotides read TGCAGCGCCTCACAGGGAGTATATGGCTACACCTTC. Translating it yields CSASQGVYGYTF.

This clone was counted a few times. The chain employs TRBV19 and TRBJ1-1, with D possibly matching TRBD1 (5 bases). V dropped 9 bases and J dropped 0 bases, with 17 bases sitting between them. The CDR3 extends over 15 amino acids. The V gene's germline CDR1 is LNHDA and CDR2 SQIVND (reference sequence). In DNA, the CDR3 is TGTGCCAGCCGCAGGGTTTTGTCAGTGAACACTGAAGCTTTCTTT. Translating gives CASRRVLSVNTEAFF.